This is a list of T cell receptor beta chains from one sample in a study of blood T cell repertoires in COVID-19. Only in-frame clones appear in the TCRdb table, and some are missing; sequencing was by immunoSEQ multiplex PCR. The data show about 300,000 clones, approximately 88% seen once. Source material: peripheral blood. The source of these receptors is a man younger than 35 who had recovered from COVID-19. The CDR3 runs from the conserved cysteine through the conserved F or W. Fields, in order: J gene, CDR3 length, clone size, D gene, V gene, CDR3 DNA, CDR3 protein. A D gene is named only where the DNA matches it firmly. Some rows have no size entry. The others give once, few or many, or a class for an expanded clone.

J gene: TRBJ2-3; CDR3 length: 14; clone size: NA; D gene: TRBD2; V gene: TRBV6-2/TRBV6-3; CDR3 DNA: TGTGCCAGCAGTTCGGGGGGGGAGACAGATACGCAGTATTTT; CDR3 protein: CASSSGGETDTQYF
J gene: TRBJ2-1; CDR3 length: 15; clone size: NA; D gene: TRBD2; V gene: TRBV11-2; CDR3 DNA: TGTGCCAGCAGCTTGAACGGCGGGAGGACGAATGAGCAGTTCTTC; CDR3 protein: CASSLNGGRTNEQFF
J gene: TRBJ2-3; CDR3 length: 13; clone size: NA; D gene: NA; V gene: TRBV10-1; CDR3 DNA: TGCGCCAGCAGCCCGGGTTACACAGATACGCAGTATTTT; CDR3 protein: CASSPGYTDTQYF
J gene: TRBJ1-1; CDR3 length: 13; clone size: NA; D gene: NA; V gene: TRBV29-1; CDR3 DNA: TGCAGCGTCCTAGACGACAGGAACACTGAAGCTTTCTTT; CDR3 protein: CSVLDDRNTEAFF
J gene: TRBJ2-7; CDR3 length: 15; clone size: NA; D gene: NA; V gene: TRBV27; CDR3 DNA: TGTGCCAGCAGTTTATCGAGCGGACTCACCTACGAGCAGTACTTC; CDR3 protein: CASSLSSGLTYEQYF
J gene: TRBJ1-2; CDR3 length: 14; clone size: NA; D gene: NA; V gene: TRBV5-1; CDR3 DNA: TGCGCCAGCAGCATGACAGATCCCAACTATGGCTACACCTTC; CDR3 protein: CASSMTDPNYGYTF
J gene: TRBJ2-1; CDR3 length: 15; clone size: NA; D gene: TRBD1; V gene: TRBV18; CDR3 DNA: TGTGCCAGCTCAACGGGACAGGGGGCTTACAATGAGCAGTTCTTC; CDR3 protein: CASSTGQGAYNEQFF
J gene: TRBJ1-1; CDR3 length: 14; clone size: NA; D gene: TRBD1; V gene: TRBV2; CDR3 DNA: TGTGCCAGCAGTGAGGACAGGAGGGGCACTGAAGCTTTCTTT; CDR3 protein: CASSEDRRGTEAFF
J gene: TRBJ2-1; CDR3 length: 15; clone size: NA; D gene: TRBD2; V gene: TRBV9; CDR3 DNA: TGTGCCAGCAGCGCAAGCGGGAGGGCGTACAATGAGCAGTTCTTC; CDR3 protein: CASSASGRAYNEQFF
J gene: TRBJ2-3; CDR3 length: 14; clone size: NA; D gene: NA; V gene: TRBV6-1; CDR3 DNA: TGTGCCAGCAGTGACACAGGGCTCACAGATACGCAGTATTTT; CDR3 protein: CASSDTGLTDTQYF
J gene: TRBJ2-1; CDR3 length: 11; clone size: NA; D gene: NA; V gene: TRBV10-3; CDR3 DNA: TGTGCCATCAGTCTCGGGAGTGAGCAGTTCTTC; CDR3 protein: CAISLGSEQFF
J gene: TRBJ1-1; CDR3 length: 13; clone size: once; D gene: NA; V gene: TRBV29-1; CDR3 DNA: TGCAGCGTTGAAGATAACGGACTGACTGAAGCTTTCTTT; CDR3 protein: CSVEDNGLTEAFF
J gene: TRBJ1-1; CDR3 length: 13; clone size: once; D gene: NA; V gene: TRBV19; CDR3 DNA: TGTGCGACTTTTGACGCCCTGAACACTGAAGCTTTCTTT; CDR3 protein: CATFDALNTEAFF
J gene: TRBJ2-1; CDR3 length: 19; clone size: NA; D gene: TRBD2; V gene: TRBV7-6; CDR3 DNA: TGTGCCAGCAGCCCCGGGCTAGCGGGAGCTCTAACCTTCTACAATGAGCAGTTCTTC; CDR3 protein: CASSPGLAGALTFYNEQFF
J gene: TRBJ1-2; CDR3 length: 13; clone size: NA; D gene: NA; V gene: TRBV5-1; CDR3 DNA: TGCGCCACCCGCCCCTCGGACAGCTATGGCTACACCTTC; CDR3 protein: CATRPSDSYGYTF
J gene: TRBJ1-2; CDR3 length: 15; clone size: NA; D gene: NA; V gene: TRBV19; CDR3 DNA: TGTGCCAGTAGTATAGATCGTGCTCGGGGGGATGGCTACACCTTC; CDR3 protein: CASSIDRARGDGYTF
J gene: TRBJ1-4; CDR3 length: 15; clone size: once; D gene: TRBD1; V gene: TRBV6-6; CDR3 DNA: TGTGCCAGCAGAATGGGGACAGCAACTAATGAAAAACTGTTTTTT; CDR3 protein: CASRMGTATNEKLFF
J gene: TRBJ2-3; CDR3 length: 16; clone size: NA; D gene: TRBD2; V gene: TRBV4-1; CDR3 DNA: TGCGCCAGCAGCCAAGAAGAGCGGGGGGGCACAGATACGCAGTATTTT; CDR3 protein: CASSQEERGGTDTQYF
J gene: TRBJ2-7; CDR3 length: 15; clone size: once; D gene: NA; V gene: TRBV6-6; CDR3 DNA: TGTGCCAGCAGTTACGTGATAGGGGCCAGCTACGAGCAGTACTTC; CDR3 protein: CASSYVIGASYEQYF
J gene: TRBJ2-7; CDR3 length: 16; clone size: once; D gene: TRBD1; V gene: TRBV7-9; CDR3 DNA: TGTGCCAGCAGCTCCGTGGACAGGGAGCGGTCCTACGAGCAGTACTTC; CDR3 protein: CASSSVDRERSYEQYF